One TCR beta chain is described in this entry. The length of the CDR3 is 13 residues. Deletions cut 1 base from V and 4 bases from J, with 6 bases between. Looked up from germline, CDR1 is SGHKS and CDR2 is YYEKEE (reference sequence). All recovered Cohort 3 donors got two negative PCRs, got clearance, or saw symptom resolution. The source of the sample is a study of blood T cell repertoires in COVID-19. Across the whole study: COVID-19 samples from acute and convalescent phases originated in the United States, Italy and Spain. In each case, the material was cDNA or gDNA derived from T cells, B-cell-depleted T cells, or PBMCs.

The repertoire was sequenced with immunoSEQ multiplex PCR; TCRdb's copy has only in-frame clones and lacks some. The sample has over 200,000 clones, less than 85% seen once. Specimen: PBMCs or T cells enriched from blood (not recorded which). This TCR derives from a man aged 55-75 years who had recovered from COVID-19. The chain joins TRBV5-5 to TRBJ1-5; D ambiguous. The CDR3 region is CASSLLANQPQHF. The CDR3 region has the DNA TGTGCCAGCAGCTTGCTTGCGAATCAGCCCCAGCATTTT.